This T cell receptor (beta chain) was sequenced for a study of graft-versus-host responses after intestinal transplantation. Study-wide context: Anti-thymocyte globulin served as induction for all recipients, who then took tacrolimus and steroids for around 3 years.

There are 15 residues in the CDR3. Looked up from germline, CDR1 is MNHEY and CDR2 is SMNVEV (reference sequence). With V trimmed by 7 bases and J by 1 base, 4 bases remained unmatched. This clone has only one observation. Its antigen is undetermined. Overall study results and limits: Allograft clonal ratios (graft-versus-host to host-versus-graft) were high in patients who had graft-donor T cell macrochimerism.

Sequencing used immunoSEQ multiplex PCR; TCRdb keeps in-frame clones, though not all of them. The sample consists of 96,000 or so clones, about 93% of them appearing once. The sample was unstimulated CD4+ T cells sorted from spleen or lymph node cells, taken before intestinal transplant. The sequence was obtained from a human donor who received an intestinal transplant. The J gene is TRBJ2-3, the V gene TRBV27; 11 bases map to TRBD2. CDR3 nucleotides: TGTGCCAGCACCCAACTAGCGGGGGGCACAGATACGCAGTATTTT. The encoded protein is CASTQLAGGTDTQYF.